This passage covers 16 T cell receptor beta chains from one sample sequenced in a study of shared clonotypes between healthy human individuals. Assay used: immunoSEQ multiplex PCR; TCRdb lists only in-frame clones, some missing. The sample records some 350,000 clones, less than 85% being singletons. Sequencing was performed on memory CD4+ T cells sorted from blood. As for subset: CD45RA-negative fraction. The origin of the receptors is a man aged 30 to 39 in good health.

This clone was counted a few times. The chain's CDR3 is CASSPYPGKRNGYTF. DNA of the CDR3: TGTGCCAGCAGTCCATACCCCGGAAAAAGGAATGGCTACACCTTC. This chain links TRBV27 with TRBJ1-2; D remains ambiguous. Trimming removed 5 bases at V and 6 bases at J, with 19 bases between. The germline gives CDR1 MNHEY, CDR2 SMNVEV (reference sequence). The CDR3 loop spans 15 amino acids.

J is TRBJ1-1 and V is TRBV28, with 8 positions matching TRBD1. The V segment lost 10 bases and the J segment 1 base; nucleotides outside the gene matches: 5. Germline V gene data show CDR1 as MDHEN and CDR2 as SYDVKM. This CDR3 is built from 13 residues. CDR3 sequence (DNA): TGTGCCATCTCGGACAGGGAGAACACTGAAGCTTTCTTT. Amino acids: CAISDRENTEAFF.

V gene TRBV7-2 combines with J gene TRBJ2-7, with D perhaps being TRBD1 or TRBD2 (5 bases each). Trimming shortened V by 0 bases and J by 3 bases, and 9 bases separated the two germline ends. In germline, CDR1 is SGHTA, CDR2 FQGNSA. This CDR3 has 14 amino acids. The CDR3 sequence is CASSLARDDYEQYF. The CDR3 bases are TGTGCCAGCAGCTTAGCTAGGGACGACTACGAGCAGTACTTC.

V is TRBV19 and J is TRBJ2-7; 7 nucleotides align to TRBD2. Trimming removed 5 bases from V and 2 bases from J; junction bases left unmatched: 9. CDR1 LNHDA and CDR2 SQIVND come from the germline V gene (reference sequence). The CDR3 sequence is 15 residues long. The CDR3 DNA is TGTGCCAGTAGTTCCAGGACTAGACAAACCTACGAGCAGTACTTC. Its translation is CASSSRTRQTYEQYF.

This rearrangement joins TRBV7-2 to TRBJ2-7; no definite D call. The CDR3 has 14 residues. Trimming cost V 3 bases and J 3 bases, with 12 bases left between them. The germline gives CDR1 SGHTA, CDR2 FQGNSA. The CDR3 here is CASSLTLEHYEQYF. The CDR3 region has the DNA TGTGCCAGCAGCTTGACCTTAGAGCACTACGAGCAGTACTTC. Based on the CDR3 plus reference TRBV7-2 and TRBJ2-7, the full variable domain is GAGVSQSPSNKVTEKGKDVELRCDPISGHTALYWYRQSLGQGLEFLIYFQGNSAPDKSGLPSDRFSAERTGGSVSTLTIQRTQQEDSAVYLCASSLTLEHYEQYFGPGTRLTVT.

This chain connects TRBV13 to TRBJ1-1, with 8 nucleotides matching TRBD1. The CDR3 is 16 residues long. Germline V gene sequence: CDR1 PRHDT, CDR2 FYEKMQ (reference sequence). After removal of 3 bases from V and 1 base from J, the junction contained 7 bases not matched to a gene. In DNA, the CDR3 is TGTGCCAGCAGCTTGGGGCCAGGGGGCTCGAACACTGAAGCTTTCTTT. Protein: CASSLGPGGSNTEAFF. The full variable domain, in which reference TRBV13 and TRBJ1-1 provide the parts outside the CDR3, is AAGVIQSPRHLIKEKRETATLKCYPIPRHDTVYWYQQGPGQDPQFLISFYEKMQSDKGSIPDRFSAQQFSDYHSELNMSSLELGDSALYFCASSLGPGGSNTEAFFGQGTRLTVV.

The chain has TRBV19 and TRBJ2-5; D is unresolved. The CDR3 runs to 13 residues. From germline, CDR1 is LNHDA and CDR2 SQIVND (reference sequence). Trimming took 2 bases from V and 0 from J, leaving 4 bases between them. CDR3 sequence (DNA): TGTGCCAGTAGTATAAGGTACCAAGAGACCCAGTACTTC. Amino acid sequence: CASSIRYQETQYF.

CDR3 residues: CASSQGTGVAYEQYF. CDR3 in DNA: TGTGCCAGCAGCCAAGGCACGGGAGTTGCCTACGAGCAGTACTTC. The chain links TRBV14 to TRBJ2-7; a possible D gene is TRBD2 (6 bases). Trimming removed 1 base at V and 2 bases at J, with 12 bases between. Germline CDR1 SGHDN, CDR2 FVKESK. This CDR3 is 15 amino acids long.

The V and J genes are TRBV6-1 and TRBJ1-5; a weak D match, TRBD1 (5 bases). CDR3 length: 16 residues. Between the trimmed V and J ends, which lost 3 bases and 4 bases, there was a span of 16 bases. The germline CDR1 and CDR2 sequences are MNHNS and SASEGT. The CDR3 here is CASSDPGSGRNQPQHF. The CDR3 coding sequence is TGTGCCAGCAGTGACCCAGGGTCGGGGCGAAATCAGCCCCAGCATTTT.

The chain has TRBV2 and TRBJ1-1, with D perhaps TRBD1 (5 bases). V was pared by 7 bases and J by 1 base, with 13 bases between. Per germline, CDR1 SNHLY and CDR2 FYNNEI. This CDR3 contains 14 residues. CDR3 DNA sequence: TGTGCCAGCAACCCCGTTGGGGGGAACACTGAAGCTTTCTTT. It specifies CASNPVGGNTEAFF.

The J gene is TRBJ2-7, the V gene TRBV10-3; tentative D call: TRBD1 (5 bases). Per germline, CDR1 ENHRY and CDR2 SYGVKD. V was shortened by 0 bases and J by 0 bases, with 6 bases between the two germline ends. This CDR3 is built from 14 residues. CDR3 sequence: CAISESQGSYEQYF. The CDR3 DNA sequence: TGTGCCATCAGTGAGTCCCAGGGCTCCTACGAGCAGTACTTC.

The chain combines TRBV6-1 with TRBJ1-5; D unresolved. V was cut by 4 bases and J by 0 bases, with 13 bases left in between. In germline, CDR1 is MNHNS, CDR2 SASEGT. The CDR3 totals 16 residues. For the CDR3, the DNA is TGTGCCAGCAGTGCCCGCCCACCAGCTAGCAATCAGCCCCAGCATTTT. It translates to CASSARPPASNQPQHF.

The J gene is TRBJ2-2, the V gene TRBV10-2; 8 bases match TRBD1. The CDR3 length is 16 residues. Losses at the gene ends were 0 bases for V and 2 bases for J; bases not matched to a gene: 2. From germline, CDR1 is WSHSY and CDR2 SAAADI. The CDR3 region is CASSESRGLNTGELFF. The CDR3 DNA sequence: TGCGCCAGCAGTGAGTCCAGGGGGCTTAACACCGGGGAGCTGTTTTTT.

This chain connects TRBV7-8 to TRBJ2-7; no clear D. CDR3 length equals 11 residues. Trimming took 4 bases from V and 3 from J, leaving 4 bases between them. Germline V gives CDR1 SGHVS, CDR2 FQNEAQ. The CDR3: CASSSVYEQYF. For the CDR3, the DNA is TGTGCCAGCAGCTCGGTCTACGAGCAGTACTTC.

The rearrangement joins TRBV11-3 to TRBJ2-5; unclear D gene. This CDR3 is built from 13 residues. The V end lost 3 bases, the J end lost 3 bases, and 8 bases lay between the germline ends. Germline CDR1 is SGHNT and CDR2 is YENEEA. The CDR3 bases are TGTGCCAGCAGCTTCAGCCAGAAAGAGACCCAGTACTTC. It translates to CASSFSQKETQYF.

The chain combines TRBV4-1 with TRBJ2-5, with D unresolved. Germline V gene lookup returns CDR1 MGHRA and CDR2 YSYEKL. This CDR3 region has 13 residues. V was pared by 5 bases and J by 5 bases, with 12 bases between. The CDR3 DNA sequence: TGCGCCAGCAGCTTCGGGCGGTTGGAGACCCAGTACTTC. Translating it yields CASSFGRLETQYF.